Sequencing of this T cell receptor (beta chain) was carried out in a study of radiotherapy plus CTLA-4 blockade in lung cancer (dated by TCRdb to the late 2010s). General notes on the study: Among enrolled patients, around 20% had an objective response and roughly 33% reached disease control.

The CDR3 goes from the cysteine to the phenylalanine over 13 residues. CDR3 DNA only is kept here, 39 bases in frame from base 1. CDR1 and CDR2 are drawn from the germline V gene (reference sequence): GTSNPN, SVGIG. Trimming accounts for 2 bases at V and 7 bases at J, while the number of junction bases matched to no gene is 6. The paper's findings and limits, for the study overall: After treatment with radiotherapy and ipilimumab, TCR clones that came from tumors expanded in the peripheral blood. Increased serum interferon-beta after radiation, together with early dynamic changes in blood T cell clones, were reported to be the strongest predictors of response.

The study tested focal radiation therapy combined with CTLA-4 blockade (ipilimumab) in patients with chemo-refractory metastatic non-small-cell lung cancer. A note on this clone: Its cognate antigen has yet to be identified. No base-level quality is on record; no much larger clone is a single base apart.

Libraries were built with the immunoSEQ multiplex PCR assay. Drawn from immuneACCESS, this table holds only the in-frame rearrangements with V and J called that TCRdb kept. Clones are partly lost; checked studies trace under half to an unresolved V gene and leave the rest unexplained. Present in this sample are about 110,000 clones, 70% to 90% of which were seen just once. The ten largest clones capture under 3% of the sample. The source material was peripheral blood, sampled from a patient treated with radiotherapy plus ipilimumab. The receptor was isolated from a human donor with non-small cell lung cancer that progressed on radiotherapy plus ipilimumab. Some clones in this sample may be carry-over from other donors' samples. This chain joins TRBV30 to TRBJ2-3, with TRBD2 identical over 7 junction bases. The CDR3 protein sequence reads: CAWSQILANTQYF. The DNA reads TGTGCCTGGAGTCAAATACTAGCGAATACGCAGTATTTT.